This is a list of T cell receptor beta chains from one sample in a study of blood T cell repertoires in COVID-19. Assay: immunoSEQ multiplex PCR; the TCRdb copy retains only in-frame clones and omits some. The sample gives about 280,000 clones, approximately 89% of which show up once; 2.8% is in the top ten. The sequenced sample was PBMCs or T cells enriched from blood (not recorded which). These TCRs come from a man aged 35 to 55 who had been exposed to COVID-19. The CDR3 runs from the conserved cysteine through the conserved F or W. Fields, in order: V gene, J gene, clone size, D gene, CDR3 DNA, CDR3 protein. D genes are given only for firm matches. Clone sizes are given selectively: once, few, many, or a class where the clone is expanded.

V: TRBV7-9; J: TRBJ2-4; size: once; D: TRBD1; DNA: TGTGCCAGCAGCCCAGGGACAGGACAGTACTTC; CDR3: CASSPGTGQYF
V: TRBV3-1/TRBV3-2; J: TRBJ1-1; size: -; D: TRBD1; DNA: TGTGCCAGCAGCCAAGAGTGGAGGGGGCATGAAGCTTTCTTT; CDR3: CASSQEWRGHEAFF
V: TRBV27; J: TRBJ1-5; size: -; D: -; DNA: TGTGCCAGCAGTGCCCGGCGACAGGTGGGCAATCAGCCCCAGCATTTT; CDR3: CASSARRQVGNQPQHF
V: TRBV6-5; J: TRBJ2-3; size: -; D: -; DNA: TGTGCCACTACGGAGGGGCATCTAACCCCAGATACGCAGTATTTT; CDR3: CATTEGHLTPDTQYF
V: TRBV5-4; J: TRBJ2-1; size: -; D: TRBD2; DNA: TGTGCCAGCAGCTTGGACGTAGCGGGAGGTGGTGAGCAGTTCTTC; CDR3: CASSLDVAGGGEQFF
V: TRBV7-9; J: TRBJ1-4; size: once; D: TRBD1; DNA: TGTGCCAGCAGCTTAAATCAGGGGGGATATGGTCGGACTAATGAAAAACTGTTTTTT; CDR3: CASSLNQGGYGRTNEKLFF
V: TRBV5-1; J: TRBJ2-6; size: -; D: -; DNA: TGCGCCAGCAGCAGCACAGGATCTGGGGCCAACGTCCTGACTTTC; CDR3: CASSSTGSGANVLTF
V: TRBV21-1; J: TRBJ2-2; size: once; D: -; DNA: TGTGCCAGCAGCATGCAGGGGATTGGGACCGGGGAGCTGTTTTTT; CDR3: CASSMQGIGTGELFF
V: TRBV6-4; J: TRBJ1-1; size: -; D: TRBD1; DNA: TGTGCCAGCAGTGACTCGACGGAGACAGGGGGCTCTGAAGCTTTCTTT; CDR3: CASSDSTETGGSEAFF
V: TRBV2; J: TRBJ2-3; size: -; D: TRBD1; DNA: TGTGCCACAACAGGGGACAGGGTGGCAGATACGCAGTATTTT; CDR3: CATTGDRVADTQYF
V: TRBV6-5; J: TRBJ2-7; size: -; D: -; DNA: TGTGCCAGCGGGGGACTGGGAGGAGGGCGGTACGAGCAGTACTTC; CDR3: CASGGLGGGRYEQYF
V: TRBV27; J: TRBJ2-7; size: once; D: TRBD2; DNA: TGTGCCAGCAGTTCGACGGGGGGGATCGGCGAGCAGTACTTC; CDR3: CASSSTGGIGEQYF
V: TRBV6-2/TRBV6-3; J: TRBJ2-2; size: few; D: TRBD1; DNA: TGTGCCAGCAGCCTAAGAGAGGGGGCACTCGGGGAGCTGTTTTTT; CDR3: CASSLREGALGELFF
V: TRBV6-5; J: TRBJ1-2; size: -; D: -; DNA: TGTGCCAGCAGTTATTCTTACAGGGCGGACTATGGCTACACCTTC; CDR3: CASSYSYRADYGYTF
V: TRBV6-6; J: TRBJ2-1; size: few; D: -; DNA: TGTGCCAGCAGTTACTTGCGGGATCGGGATGAGCAGTTCTTC; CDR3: CASSYLRDRDEQFF
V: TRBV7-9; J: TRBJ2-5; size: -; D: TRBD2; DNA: TGTGCCAGCAGCCCGGTAGCGGGAGGTTTCCAAGAGACCCAGTACTTC; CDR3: CASSPVAGGFQETQYF